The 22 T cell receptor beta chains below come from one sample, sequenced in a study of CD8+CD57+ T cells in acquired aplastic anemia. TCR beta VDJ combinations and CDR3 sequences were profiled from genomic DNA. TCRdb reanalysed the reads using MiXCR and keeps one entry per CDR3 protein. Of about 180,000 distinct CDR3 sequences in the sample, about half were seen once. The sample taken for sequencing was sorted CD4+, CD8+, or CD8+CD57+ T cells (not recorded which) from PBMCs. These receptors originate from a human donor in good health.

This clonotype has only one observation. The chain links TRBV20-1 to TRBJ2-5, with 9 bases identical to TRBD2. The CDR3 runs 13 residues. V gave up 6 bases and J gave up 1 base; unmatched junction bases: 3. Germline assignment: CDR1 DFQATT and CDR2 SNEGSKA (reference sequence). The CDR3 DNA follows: TGCAGTGCCCTAGCGGGACGCCAAGAGACCCAGTACTTC. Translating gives CSALAGRQETQYF.

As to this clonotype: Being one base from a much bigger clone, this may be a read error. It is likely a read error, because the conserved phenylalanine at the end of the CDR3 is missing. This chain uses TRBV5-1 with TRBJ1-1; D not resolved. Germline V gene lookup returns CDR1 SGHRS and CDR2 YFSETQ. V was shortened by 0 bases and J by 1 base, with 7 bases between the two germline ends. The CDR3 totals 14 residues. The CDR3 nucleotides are TGCGCCAGCAGCTTGGTTCAGGCGAACACTGAAGCTTTCTCT. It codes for CASSLVQANTEAFS.

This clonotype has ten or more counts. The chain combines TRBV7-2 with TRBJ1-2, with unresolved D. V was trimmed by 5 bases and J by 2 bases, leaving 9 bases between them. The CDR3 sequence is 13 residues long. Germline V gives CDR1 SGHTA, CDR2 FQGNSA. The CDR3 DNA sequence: TGTGCCAGCAGCGCATCAGTGAACTATGGCTACACCTTC. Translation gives CASSASVNYGYTF.

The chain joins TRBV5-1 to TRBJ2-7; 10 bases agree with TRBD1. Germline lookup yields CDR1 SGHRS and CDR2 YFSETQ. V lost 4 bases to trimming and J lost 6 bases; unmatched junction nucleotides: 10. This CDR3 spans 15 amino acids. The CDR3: CASSPTGTGVSEQYF. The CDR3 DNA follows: TGCGCCAGCAGCCCAACAGGGACAGGGGTTAGCGAGCAGTACTTC. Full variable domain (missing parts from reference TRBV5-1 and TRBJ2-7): KAGVTQTPRYLIKTRGQQVTLSCSPISGHRSVSWYQQTPGQGLQFLFEYFSETQRNKGNFPGRFSGRQFSNSRSEMNVSTLELGDSALYLCASSPTGTGVSEQYFGPGTRLTVT.

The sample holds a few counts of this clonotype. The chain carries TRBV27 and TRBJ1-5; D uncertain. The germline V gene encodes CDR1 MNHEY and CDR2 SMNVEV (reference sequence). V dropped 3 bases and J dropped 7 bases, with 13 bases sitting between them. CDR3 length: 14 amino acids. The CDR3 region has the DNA TGTGCCAGCAGTTTCGAGGGTTTGGGGCAGCCCCAGCATTTT. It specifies CASSFEGLGQPQHF.

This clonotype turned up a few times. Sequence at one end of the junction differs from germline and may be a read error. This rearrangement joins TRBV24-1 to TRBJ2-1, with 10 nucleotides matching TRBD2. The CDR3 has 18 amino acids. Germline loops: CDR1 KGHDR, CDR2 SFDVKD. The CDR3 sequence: CASSDLSLAGVGCNEQFF. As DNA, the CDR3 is TGTGCCTCCAGTGATTTGAGCCTAGCGGGAGTAGGGTGCAATGAGCAGTTCTTC.

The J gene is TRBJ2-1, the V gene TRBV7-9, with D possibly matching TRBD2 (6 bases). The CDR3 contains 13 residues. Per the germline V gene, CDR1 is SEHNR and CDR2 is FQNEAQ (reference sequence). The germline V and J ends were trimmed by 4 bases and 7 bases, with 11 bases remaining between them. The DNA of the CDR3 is TGTGCCAGCAGCTCCTGGGGGGATAATGAGCAGTTCTTC. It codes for CASSSWGDNEQFF.

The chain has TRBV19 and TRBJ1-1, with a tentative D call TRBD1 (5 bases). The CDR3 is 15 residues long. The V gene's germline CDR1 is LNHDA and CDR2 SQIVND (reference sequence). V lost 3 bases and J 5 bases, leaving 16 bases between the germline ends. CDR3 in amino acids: CASSMGRGVRTEAFF. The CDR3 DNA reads TGTGCCAGTAGTATGGGGAGGGGAGTGAGGACTGAAGCTTTCTTT.

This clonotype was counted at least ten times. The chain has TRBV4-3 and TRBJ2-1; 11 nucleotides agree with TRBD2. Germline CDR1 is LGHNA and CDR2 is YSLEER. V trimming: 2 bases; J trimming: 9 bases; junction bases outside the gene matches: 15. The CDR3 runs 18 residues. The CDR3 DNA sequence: TGCGCCAGCAGCCAAATAGGACAGGGTAGCGGGAGGGCCGGTGAGCAGTTCTTC. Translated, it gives CASSQIGQGSGRAGEQFF.

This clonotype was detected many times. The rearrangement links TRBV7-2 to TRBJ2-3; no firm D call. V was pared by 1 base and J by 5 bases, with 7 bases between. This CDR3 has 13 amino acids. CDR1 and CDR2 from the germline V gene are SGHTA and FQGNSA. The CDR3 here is CASSLELRDTQYF. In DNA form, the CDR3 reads TGTGCCAGCAGCTTAGAATTAAGAGATACGCAGTATTTT.

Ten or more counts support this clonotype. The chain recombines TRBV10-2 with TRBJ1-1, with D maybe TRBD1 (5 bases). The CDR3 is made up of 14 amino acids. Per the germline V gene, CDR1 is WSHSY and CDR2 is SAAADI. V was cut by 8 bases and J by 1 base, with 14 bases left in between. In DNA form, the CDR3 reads TGCGCCAGCGGCCCGGGACTAGGGAACACTGAAGCTTTCTTT. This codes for CASGPGLGNTEAFF.

The CDR3 spells CASSSDENQPQHF. The CDR3 DNA sequence: TGTGCCAGCAGCTCTGATGAAAATCAGCCCCAGCATTTT. The V gene is TRBV7-9, the J gene TRBJ1-5; D not resolved. The CDR3 is 13 residues long. CDR1 is SEHNR, CDR2 FQNEAQ, per germline (reference sequence). V lost 4 bases to trimming and J lost 4 bases, with 8 bases between them. The full variable domain, in which reference TRBV7-9 and TRBJ1-5 provide the parts outside the CDR3, is DTGVSQNPRHKITKRGQNVTFRCDPISEHNRLYWYRQTLGQGPEFLTYFQNEAQLEKSRLLSDRFSAERPKGSFSTLEIQRTEQGDSAMYLCASSSDENQPQHFGDGTRLSIL.

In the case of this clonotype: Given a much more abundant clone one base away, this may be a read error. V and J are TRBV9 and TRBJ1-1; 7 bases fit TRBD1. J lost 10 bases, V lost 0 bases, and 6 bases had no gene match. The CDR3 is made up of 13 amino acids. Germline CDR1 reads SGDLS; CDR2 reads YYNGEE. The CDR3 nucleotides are TGTGCCAGCAGCGTAGGCCAGGGGGGTTTAGCTTTCTTT. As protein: CASSVGQGGLAFF.

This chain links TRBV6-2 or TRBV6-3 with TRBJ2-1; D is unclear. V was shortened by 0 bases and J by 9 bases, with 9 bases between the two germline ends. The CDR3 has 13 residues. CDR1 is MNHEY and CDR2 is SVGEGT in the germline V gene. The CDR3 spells CASSYSTSREQFF. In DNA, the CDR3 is TGTGCCAGCAGTTACTCGACGAGTCGTGAGCAGTTCTTC.

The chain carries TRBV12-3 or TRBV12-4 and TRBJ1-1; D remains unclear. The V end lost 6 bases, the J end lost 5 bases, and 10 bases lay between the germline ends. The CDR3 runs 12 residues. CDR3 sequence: CASRDSGTEAFF. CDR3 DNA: TGTGCCAGCAGGGATAGCGGGACTGAAGCTTTCTTT.

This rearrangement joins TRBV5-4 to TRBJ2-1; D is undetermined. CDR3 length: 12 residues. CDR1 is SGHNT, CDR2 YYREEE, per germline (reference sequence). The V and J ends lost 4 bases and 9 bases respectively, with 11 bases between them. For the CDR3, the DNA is TGTGCCAGCAGCGAGGATGTTGGTGAGCAGTTCTTC. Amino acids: CASSEDVGEQFF. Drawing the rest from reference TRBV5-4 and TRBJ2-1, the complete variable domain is ETGVTQSPTHLIKTRGQQVTLRCSSQSGHNTVSWYQQALGQGPQFIFQYYREEENGRGNFPPRFSGLQFPNYSSELNVNALELDDSALYLCASSEDVGEQFFGPGTRLTVL.

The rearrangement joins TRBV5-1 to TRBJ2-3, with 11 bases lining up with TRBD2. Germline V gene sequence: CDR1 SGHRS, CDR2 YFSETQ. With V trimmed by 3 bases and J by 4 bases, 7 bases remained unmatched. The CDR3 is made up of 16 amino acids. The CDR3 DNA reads TGCGCCAGCAGCTCGGAACTAGCGGGAGCGGCAGATACGCAGTATTTT. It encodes CASSSELAGAADTQYF.

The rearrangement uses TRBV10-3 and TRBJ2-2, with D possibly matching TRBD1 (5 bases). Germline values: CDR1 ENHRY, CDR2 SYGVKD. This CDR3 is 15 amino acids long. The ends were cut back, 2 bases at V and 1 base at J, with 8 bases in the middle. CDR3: CAISEGAWNTGELFF. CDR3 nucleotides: TGTGCCATCAGTGAGGGGGCGTGGAACACCGGGGAGCTGTTTTTT.

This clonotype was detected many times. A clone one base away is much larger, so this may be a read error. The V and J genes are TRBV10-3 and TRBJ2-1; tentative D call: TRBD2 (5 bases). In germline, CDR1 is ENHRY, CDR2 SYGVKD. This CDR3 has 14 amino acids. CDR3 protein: CVISESAASYEQFF. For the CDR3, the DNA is TGTGTCATCAGTGAGTCGGCGGCTAGCTATGAGCAGTTCTTC.

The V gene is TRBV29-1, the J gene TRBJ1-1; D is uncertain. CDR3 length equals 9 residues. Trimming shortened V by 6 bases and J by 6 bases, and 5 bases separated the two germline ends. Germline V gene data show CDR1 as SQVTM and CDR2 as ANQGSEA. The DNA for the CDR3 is TGCAGCGTGGGCGCTGAAGCTTTCTTT. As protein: CSVGAEAFF.

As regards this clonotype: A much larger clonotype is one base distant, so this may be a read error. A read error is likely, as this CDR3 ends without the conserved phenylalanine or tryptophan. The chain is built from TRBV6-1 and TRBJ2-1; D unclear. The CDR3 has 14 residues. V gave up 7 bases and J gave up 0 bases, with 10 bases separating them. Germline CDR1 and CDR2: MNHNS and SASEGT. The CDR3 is CASNSLSSYNEQFS. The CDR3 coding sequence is TGTGCCAGCAACAGCTTAAGCTCCTACAATGAGCAGTTCTCC.

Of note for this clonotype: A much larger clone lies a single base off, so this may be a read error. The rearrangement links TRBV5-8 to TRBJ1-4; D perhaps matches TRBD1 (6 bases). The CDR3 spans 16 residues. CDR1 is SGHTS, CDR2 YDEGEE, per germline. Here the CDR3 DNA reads TGTGCCAGCAGCCAATCGTTACAGGGCCCTCTCCAAAAACTGCTTTTT. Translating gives CASSQSLQGPLQKLLF.